This section outlines one T cell receptor beta chain sequence together with its context. Its cognate antigen has yet to be identified. It has no much larger one-base neighbor in the sample; base qualities were not kept. Libraries were made using RT-PCR. This sample was sequenced with a NextSeq 550. TCRdb reanalyzed the raw reads on its own, using fastp at Q25 for trimming and MiXCR for clone calling, and kept in-frame beta chains. When rows share a CDR3 protein, they turn into one entry using the most common DNA and genes. The sample table lists approximately 410,000 distinct CDR3 sequences, roughly 16% of them with a count of one. The ten largest clones add up to 6.5% to 7.5% of the sample. V is reduced by 4 bases and J by 0 bases, leaving a spacing of 16 bases between them. CDR1 and CDR2, per the germline V gene, are SGHVS and FQNEAQ. The CDR3 has 18 amino acids, counting the end cysteine and phenylalanine. Only the CDR3 region is kept as DNA, spanning 54 bases read in frame from base 1.

The sample is drawn from a study of patients and donors after allogeneic stem cell transplantation (TCRdb year 2020). Sequences were obtained from blood, either unsorted or a sorted T cell fraction (not recorded which). The clonotype originates from a human donor who was either an allogeneic HSCT recipient or a stem cell or donor lymphocyte infusion donor (not recorded which). It is not recorded whose cells these are; they may come from a transplant donor. The chain is assembled from TRBV7-8 and TRBJ2-6, with the D call perhaps TRBD1 or TRBD2, as 6 bases match in each case. This receptor has the CDR3 CASSSLQGTLSGANVLTF. The DNA sequence is as follows: TGTGCCAGCAGCTCCCTTCAGGGGACTCTCTCTGGGGCCAACGTCCTGACTTTC.